The sequence of this TCR beta chain was determined in a study of response to subunit inactivated influenza vaccine. Remarks on this clonotype: The antigen is unknown.

Study-level points and caveats: Researchers suggested that each seasonal influenza vaccination recruits few new T cells.

TCRdb passed the RT-PCR reads through MiXCR, listing each CDR3 protein once. Of about 700,000 distinct CDR3 sequences in the sample, 14% are singletons; the top ten hold about 7.4%. The CDR3 extends over 12 amino acids. V dropped 6 bases and J dropped 5 bases, with 7 bases sitting between them. Germline CDR1 is KGHDR and CDR2 is SFDVKD. This chain links TRBV24-1 with TRBJ2-1; D is unresolved. Material: PBMCs from blood, obtained approximately 15 days before vaccination. The receptor was derived from a man aged 45-65 years who received an inactivated influenza vaccine. CDR3 sequence (DNA): TGTGCCACCAGTCCTCGGGACAATGAGCAGTTCTTC. The encoded protein is CATSPRDNEQFF.